One and the same sample provided the 12 T cell receptor beta chains below, sequenced in a study of OX40 agonist ivuxolimab in advanced cancers. Assay used: immunoSEQ multiplex PCR; TCRdb lists only in-frame clones, some missing. The table lists around 100,000 clones, around 90% of them singletons. The source material was CD4+ or CD8+ T cells sorted from blood, sampled in a trial of the OX40 agonist ivuxolimab. Every receptor here comes from an adult with an advanced solid tumor such as melanoma, head and neck, liver or kidney cancer.

The V gene is TRBV30, the J gene TRBJ2-5, with 8 nucleotides matching TRBD2. CDR3 length: 15 residues. Germline loops: CDR1 GTSNPN, CDR2 SVGIG (reference sequence). V was clipped by 4 bases and J by 0 bases; unmatched bases: 7. For the CDR3, the DNA is TGTGCCTGGACTGTTCGGGGGGGGAACCAAGAGACCCAGTACTTC. It specifies CAWTVRGGNQETQYF. Full variable domain (rest looked up from reference TRBV30 and TRBJ2-5): SQTIHQWPATLVQPVGSPLSLECTVEGTSNPNLYWYRQAAGRGLQLLFYSVGIGQISSEVPQNLSASRPQDRQFILSSKKLLLSDSGFYLCAWTVRGGNQETQYFGPGTRLLVL.

The chain links TRBV4-2 to TRBJ2-2; maybe TRBD2 (7 bases). The germline V gene encodes CDR1 LGHNA and CDR2 YNFKEQ. Deletions cut 1 base from V and 0 bases from J, with 21 bases between. The CDR3 covers 20 residues. For the CDR3, the DNA is TGTGCCAGCAGCCAAGTGGAGTATCGGGGAGGGGGTGCGAACACCGGGGAGCTGTTTTTT. This codes for CASSQVEYRGGGANTGELFF.

The chain uses TRBV5-4 and TRBJ2-5; 8 nucleotides align to TRBD1. The CDR3 runs to 16 residues. Per the germline V gene, CDR1 is SGHNT and CDR2 is YYREEE (reference sequence). The V segment lost 2 bases and the J segment 2 bases; nucleotides outside the gene matches: 8. The CDR3 loop reads CASSFGTGTGQETQYF. CDR3 nucleotide sequence: TGTGCCAGCAGCTTTGGGACCGGGACAGGTCAAGAGACCCAGTACTTC.

V and J are TRBV7-9 and TRBJ1-3; no definite D call. Germline loops: CDR1 SEHNR, CDR2 FQNEAQ (reference sequence). The CDR3 is 13 amino acids. Trimming took off 9 bases at V and 0 bases at J, with 9 bases between the two ends. The CDR3 nucleotides read TGTGCCAGGGATACTGACTCTGGAAACACCATATATTTT. Translated, it gives CARDTDSGNTIYF.

V gene TRBV19 combines with J gene TRBJ2-3; perhaps TRBD1 as D (5 bases). The CDR3 loop spans 14 amino acids. Germline V gene data show CDR1 as LNHDA and CDR2 as SQIVND (reference sequence). V lost 8 bases and J 0 bases, leaving 12 bases between the germline ends. The CDR3, as DNA: TGTGCCAGTTCAGGGATTCGTAGCACAGATACGCAGTATTTT. Translation: CASSGIRSTDTQYF.

V gene TRBV7-9 combines with J gene TRBJ2-1; D is possibly TRBD1 (5 bases). This CDR3 is 17 amino acids long. Germline CDR1 SEHNR, CDR2 FQNEAQ (reference sequence). V lost 5 bases and J 2 bases, leaving 19 bases between the germline ends. CDR3 amino acids: CASSAPLRVSPYNEQFF. For the CDR3, the DNA is TGTGCCAGCAGCGCCCCCCTCAGGGTTAGCCCCTACAATGAGCAGTTCTTC.

This chain joins TRBV12-2 and TRBJ2-7; the table's TRBD2 call for D was not verified on the DNA. TRBV12-2 is assigned pseudogene status. This CDR3 contains 15 residues. CDR3 loop: CASRHRFSGSRRQYF. Written as DNA, the CDR3 is TGTGCAAGTCGCCATCGGTTTAGCGGGAGCCGGCGGCAGTACTTC.

V is TRBV27 and J is TRBJ2-1; TRBD1 matches 10 bases. V lost 2 bases, J lost 8 bases, and 6 bases stayed unmatched. This CDR3 has 15 residues. Per germline, CDR1 MNHEY and CDR2 SMNVEV (reference sequence). The CDR3 region is CASSLGTGVFDEQFF. As DNA, the CDR3 is TGTGCCAGCAGTTTAGGGACAGGGGTTTTTGATGAGCAGTTCTTC.

The rearrangement uses TRBV29-1 and TRBJ2-2; D gene uncertain. The CDR3 is made up of 11 amino acids. V lost 5 bases and J lost 4, with 5 bases in between. The V gene's germline CDR1 is SQVTM and CDR2 ANQGSEA. CDR3 amino acids: CSVYRTGELFF. CDR3 nucleotide sequence: TGCAGCGTTTATCGCACCGGGGAGCTGTTTTTT.

The genes are TRBV9 and TRBJ2-5; D is unresolved. Germline assignment: CDR1 SGDLS and CDR2 YYNGEE. The CDR3 length is 15 residues. V lost 0 bases, J lost 0 bases, and 9 bases lay in between. The CDR3 region has the DNA TGTGCCAGCAGCGTAGCGGTCAACAACCAAGAGACCCAGTACTTC. It specifies CASSVAVNNQETQYF.

V gene TRBV27 combines with J gene TRBJ2-5; 7 positions agree with TRBD2. The germline CDR1 and CDR2 sequences are MNHEY and SMNVEV (reference sequence). Losses at the gene ends were 5 bases for V and 5 bases for J; bases not matched to a gene: 11. The CDR3 is 15 residues long. The CDR3 region has the DNA TGTGCCAGCAGTCGAATGGGGGGGGGAGGGGAGACCCAGTACTTC. It encodes CASSRMGGGGETQYF.

This chain links TRBV6-1 with TRBJ2-1, with TRBD2 matching 9 bases. Unmatched junction bases numbered 7, after V lost 1 base and J lost 6 bases. The CDR3 sequence is 16 residues long. In germline, CDR1 is MNHNS, CDR2 SASEGT. DNA of the CDR3: TGTGCCAGCAGTGAAGGGTTAGCGGGAGTTTTCAATGAGCAGTTCTTC. Its protein is CASSEGLAGVFNEQFF.